This TCR beta chain appears in the sequencing data of a study of blood T cell repertoires in COVID-19. The germline CDR1 and CDR2 sequences are MNHEY and SMNVEV (reference sequence). V lost 4 bases to trimming and J lost 3 bases, with 7 bases between them. The CDR3 contains 13 residues. Here immunoSEQ multiplex PCR was the method, and the copy in TCRdb shows in-frame clones only, minus some. The sample yields 200,000 to 250,000 clones, roughly 85% seen once. This clone came up once. Source material: PBMCs or T cells enriched from blood (not recorded which). The V call is TRBV27, the J call TRBJ1-5; D is uncertain. The TCR sequence derives from a woman between 50 and 59 years old with acute COVID-19. CDR3 region: CASSWTTNQPQHF. DNA for the CDR3: TGTGCCAGCAGTTGGACTACCAATCAGCCCCAGCATTTT.